Listed here is a single TCR beta chain. Authors' processing steps: By means of reference gene primer amplification, nucleated cell counts were estimated. This table comes from immunoSEQ multiplex PCR, and its TCRdb copy is limited to in-frame clones, with some not included. That table supplies the V and J calls and clone size; D and trimming were determined from the DNA. Among 150,000 to 200,000 clones, 70% to 90% were seen once, and the ten largest hold nearly 8.5%. The CDR3 is made up of 15 amino acids. The entry originates in a study of blood T cell repertoires in COVID-19. In the study overall: Donors in the United States, Italy and Spain gave samples during acute or convalescent COVID-19. Nucleic acid was either cDNA or gDNA, and it came from T cells, B-cell-depleted T cells, or PBMCs.

This TCR derives from a man in his 60s with acute or convalescent COVID-19. The V call is TRBV21-1, the J call TRBJ2-1; the DNA was not used to check the table's D call, TRBD1. TRBV21-1 is labeled a pseudogene. Sequencing used peripheral blood. The CDR3 loop reads CASSLMGQKNNEQFF. CDR3 in DNA: TGTGCCAGCAGTCTTATGGGGCAGAAAAACAATGAGCAGTTCTTC.